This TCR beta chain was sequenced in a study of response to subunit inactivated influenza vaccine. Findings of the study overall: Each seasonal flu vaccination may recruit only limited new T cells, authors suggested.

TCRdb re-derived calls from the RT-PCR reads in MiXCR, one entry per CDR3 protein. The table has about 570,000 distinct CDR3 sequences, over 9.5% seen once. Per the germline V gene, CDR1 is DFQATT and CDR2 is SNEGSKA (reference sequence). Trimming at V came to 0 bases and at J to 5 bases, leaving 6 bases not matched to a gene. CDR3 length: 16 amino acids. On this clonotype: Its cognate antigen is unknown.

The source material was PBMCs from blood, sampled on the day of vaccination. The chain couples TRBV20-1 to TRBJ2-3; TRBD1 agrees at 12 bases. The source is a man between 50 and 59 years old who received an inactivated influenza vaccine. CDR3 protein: CSARDRRDRGQDTQYF. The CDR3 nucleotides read TGCAGTGCTAGAGATAGGAGGGACAGGGGGCAAGATACGCAGTATTTT.